The clone carrying this TCR beta chain was counted only a few times. Its antigen is still unknown. Assembly of TCR beta libraries relied on iRepertoire HTBI primers together with Arm-PCR of CDR3 regions. In TCRdb, the multiplex PCR reads were re-called with MiXCR into one record per CDR3 protein. The sample lists roughly 510,000 distinct CDR3 sequences; roughly 16% were seen once. This entry comes from a study of regulatory T cells in long-lasting Graves disease. At the level of the study: Under 3 months of antithyroid drugs had been taken by newly diagnosed Graves' patients. Study findings and constraints: Favored gene segments in persistent disease were TRBV28, TRBJ1-2 and TRBJ2-5.

Time point noted: newly diagnosed GD, antithyroid drugs for less than 3 months. Following extraction of RNA from PBMCs, that RNA was used to make the TCR library. Germline V gene sequence: CDR1 MNHEY, CDR2 SVGAGI. V was clipped by 4 bases and J by 3 bases, with 16 bases between them. This CDR3 is 15 amino acids long. The same specimen was also included in a second study, on T cells in Graves' hyperthyroidism and ophthalmopathy. That paper adds: Ophthalmopathy could be told apart from stable hyperthyroidism with a 13 V-J model.

The material was peripheral blood mononuclear cells (PBMCs), obtained at new diagnosis, from a patient treated with antithyroid drugs. The sequence came from a man younger than 35 with Graves disease. The chain combines TRBV6-5 with TRBJ2-7, with D perhaps being TRBD1 or TRBD2 (5 bases each). DNA for the CDR3: TGTGCCAGCAGTTCCCCCAGGGACCCTTTCTACGAGCAGTACTTC. It specifies CASSSPRDPFYEQYF.